This entry lists 24 T cell receptor beta chains sequenced from one sample in a study of cytomegalovirus exposure and HLA in healthy donors. PCR was performed using 60 Vbeta and 13 Jbeta primers. The protocol was immunoSEQ multiplex PCR, while the TCRdb copy is restricted to in-frame clones and leaves out a portion. The sample lists 210,000 or so clones, approximately 82% occurring once. The sequencing input was PBMCs. The receptors were sampled from a woman between 45 and 60 years old in good health and CMV-seropositive.

V gene TRBV19 combines with J gene TRBJ1-6; D might be TRBD1 (6 bases). The germline gives CDR1 LNHDA, CDR2 SQIVND (reference sequence). This CDR3 has 16 amino acids. Trimming took off 5 bases at V and 0 bases at J, with 11 bases between the two ends. CDR3 nucleotide sequence: TGTGCCAGTAGTCAACAGGGTAGCTCCTATAATTCACCCCTCCACTTT. Translated, it gives CASSQQGSSYNSPLHF.

This chain uses TRBV6-5 with TRBJ2-5; TRBD1 matches at 9 bases. Trimming took 5 bases from V and 4 from J; bases not matched to a gene: 8. CDR1 and CDR2 (germline): MNHEY, SVGAGI. The CDR3 totals 15 residues. CDR3 bases: TGTGCCAGCAGTCCCGGGACAGGGAATGGAGAGACCCAGTACTTC. This sequence encodes CASSPGTGNGETQYF.

This rearrangement joins TRBV6-5 to TRBJ1-5; possible D gene TRBD1, 6 bases. The germline CDR1 and CDR2 sequences are MNHEY and SVGAGI. The CDR3 is made up of 13 amino acids. V was clipped by 6 bases and J by 10 bases, with 16 bases between them. DNA of the CDR3: TGTGCCAGCAGGGGGGGGCGGGCCGCTCCCCAGCATTTT. Its protein product is CASRGGRAAPQHF.

The genes are TRBV4-1 and TRBJ1-2; possibly TRBD1 for D (6 bases). Germline CDR1 is MGHRA and CDR2 is YSYEKL. This CDR3 has 15 amino acids. The V and J ends lost 3 bases and 4 bases respectively, with 15 bases between them. The CDR3 nucleotides are TGCGCCAGCAGCCATCGTCAGGAGGACAGCTATGGCTACACCTTC. This encodes CASSHRQEDSYGYTF.

The chain combines TRBV4-2 with TRBJ1-1, with unresolved D. Trimming stripped 3 bases from V and 4 bases from J, with 15 bases between. From germline, CDR1 is LGHNA and CDR2 YNFKEQ. There are 15 residues in the CDR3. The CDR3 protein is CASSHQVQLGTEAFF. The CDR3 DNA reads as TGTGCCAGCAGCCACCAGGTCCAGTTAGGCACTGAAGCTTTCTTT.

Regarding this clone: One end of the junction fails to match germline, which may point to a read error. The chain uses TRBV5-6 and TRBJ2-7; 8 bases are shared with TRBD1. The V gene's germline CDR1 is SGHDT and CDR2 YYEEEE. CDR3 length: 14 amino acids. This CDR3 reads CASSHRGFSHEQYF. The CDR3 coding sequence is TGTGCCAGCAGCCACAGGGGGTTCTCCCACGAGCAGTACTTC.

This clone came up a few times. The chain has TRBV7-2 and TRBJ1-5; TRBD1 is a possible D gene (6 bases). The CDR3 contains 12 residues. CDR1 SGHTA and CDR2 FQGNSA come from the germline V gene. With 4 bases removed from V and 13 bases from J, the gap between germline ends came to 14 bases. The DNA of the CDR3 is TGTGCCAGCAGCTCCCTACAGGGTGTTCAGCATTTT. Protein sequence: CASSSLQGVQHF.

This sequence joins TRBV7-7 and TRBJ2-3; TRBD1 matches 7 bases. The CDR3 length is 14 residues. V dropped 5 bases and J dropped 5; count of bases not matched to a gene: 7. Germline CDR1 and CDR2: SSHAT and FNYEAQ (reference sequence). CDR3 in amino acids: CASSLTGVGDTQYF. CDR3 in DNA: TGTGCCAGCAGCCTTACAGGGGTGGGAGATACGCAGTATTTT. Full variable domain (remainder filled in from reference TRBV7-7 and TRBJ2-3): GAGVSQSPRYKVTKRGQDVTLRCDPISSHATLYWYQQALGQGPEFLTYFNYEAQPDKSGLPSDRFSAERPEGSISTLTIQRTEQRDSAMYRCASSLTGVGDTQYFGPGTRLTVL.

This clone showed up just a few times. The V gene is TRBV5-6, the J gene TRBJ2-3, with TRBD1 as a possible D gene (6 bases). Between the trimmed V and J ends, which lost 7 bases and 0 bases, there was a span of 12 bases. CDR3 length equals 14 residues. In germline, CDR1 is SGHDT, CDR2 YYEEEE. The CDR3 DNA sequence: TGTGCCAGCGGTCAGGGGCCAAGCACAGATACGCAGTATTTT. Its protein is CASGQGPSTDTQYF.

This clone turned up a few times. The V call is TRBV28, the J call TRBJ2-2; D is possibly TRBD1 (6 bases). CDR1 is MDHEN and CDR2 is SYDVKM in the germline V gene. The CDR3 extends over 19 amino acids. V was clipped by 6 bases and J by 4 bases, with 27 bases between them. DNA for the CDR3: TGTGCCAGCAGCCCTTACAGGGCCGCGTTTTTGGGGATCACCGGGGAGCTGTTTTTT. Its protein product is CASSPYRAAFLGITGELFF.

J is TRBJ1-5 and V is TRBV19; 8 bases are a match to TRBD1. The germline CDR1 and CDR2 sequences are LNHDA and SQIVND (reference sequence). Trimming removed 8 bases from V and 5 bases from J; junction bases left unmatched: 8. This CDR3 has 14 residues. CDR3 in amino acids: CASSPGQAHQPQHF. Here the CDR3 DNA reads TGTGCCAGTTCTCCGGGACAGGCACATCAGCCCCAGCATTTT.

The CDR3 here is CASSPRTQADTEAFF. The DNA of the CDR3 is TGTGCCAGCTCACCCAGGACTCAAGCGGACACTGAAGCTTTCTTT. V is TRBV18 and J is TRBJ1-1; the D is unclear. CDR3 length equals 15 residues. V gave up 3 bases and J gave up 3 bases, with 14 bases separating them. Germline V gene lookup returns CDR1 KGHSH and CDR2 LQKENI.

The chain uses TRBV30 and TRBJ2-5; D is perhaps TRBD2 (5 bases). Trimming cost V 0 bases and J 0 bases, with 8 bases left between them. This CDR3 region has 14 residues. Germline-derived CDR1 and CDR2 are GTSNPN and SVGIG (reference sequence). The CDR3 here is CAWSVLEDQETQYF. CDR3 bases: TGTGCCTGGAGTGTATTGGAGGACCAAGAGACCCAGTACTTC.

The chain has TRBV10-3 and TRBJ1-2; D may be TRBD1 (5 bases). The CDR3 is 15 amino acids. Germline lookup yields CDR1 ENHRY and CDR2 SYGVKD. V lost 4 bases, J lost 0 bases, and 12 bases lay in between. The CDR3 DNA sequence: TGTGCCATCAGTGCAGGGCAGCTCTCTAACTATGGCTACACCTTC. The encoded protein is CAISAGQLSNYGYTF.

The rearrangement uses TRBV14 and TRBJ1-1, with D possibly TRBD1 on 5 matching bases. CDR1 is SGHDN, CDR2 FVKESK, per germline. The CDR3 covers 12 residues. Trimming pared 2 bases from V and 11 bases from J, leaving 12 bases between. CDR3 region: CASSQTRQLAFF. In DNA, the CDR3 is TGTGCCAGCAGCCAAACTCGACAGCTGGCTTTCTTT.

The chain couples TRBV7-2 to TRBJ2-3; TRBD1 matches at 7 bases. V lost 1 base, J lost 0 bases, and 7 bases stayed unmatched. This CDR3 is built from 17 residues. Germline V gene lookup returns CDR1 SGHTA and CDR2 FQGNSA. The CDR3 loop reads CASSLEGRQGSTDTQYF. The CDR3 DNA follows: TGTGCCAGCAGCTTAGAGGGGCGACAGGGAAGCACAGATACGCAGTATTTT.

V and J are TRBV28 and TRBJ2-1; TRBD1 agrees at 9 bases. The V segment lost 4 bases and the J segment 9 bases; nucleotides outside the gene matches: 4. This CDR3 is built from 13 residues. Germline loops: CDR1 MDHEN, CDR2 SYDVKM. CDR3 DNA: TGTGCCAGCAGTTCGGACAGGGGTGGTGAGCAGTTCTTC. Protein: CASSSDRGGEQFF.

The chain couples TRBV27 to TRBJ1-2, with TRBD1 identical over 9 bases. Germline CDR1 MNHEY, CDR2 SMNVEV (reference sequence). V trimming: 4 bases; J trimming: 4 bases; junction bases outside the gene matches: 13. CDR3 length equals 17 residues. Here the CDR3 DNA reads TGTGCCAGCAGTTCCTTCGCCGGGACAGGGACATTCTATGGCTACACCTTC. Protein: CASSSFAGTGTFYGYTF.

The chain employs TRBV28 and TRBJ2-7; tentative D call: TRBD1 (5 bases). The germline V gene encodes CDR1 MDHEN and CDR2 SYDVKM. V shed 3 bases and J shed 7 bases, with 10 bases lying between them. The CDR3 length is 12 residues. The CDR3 nucleotides are TGTGCCAGCAGTTTCGGACATATAGAGCAGTACTTC. Translating it yields CASSFGHIEQYF.

This rearrangement joins TRBV21-1 to TRBJ1-1; whether TRBD1, the table's D call, matches the DNA was not checked. TRBV21-1 is a pseudogene locus. The CDR3 is 20 residues long. Here the CDR3 reads CASSKVVKRRTGPAGTEAFF. The CDR3 nucleotides are TGTGCCAGCAGCAAAGTTGTGAAGCGTCGGACAGGGCCTGCGGGCACTGAAGCTTTCTTT.

This clone was observed once. The rearrangement links TRBV28 to TRBJ2-1; the match to TRBD2 covers 9 bases. The germline V gene encodes CDR1 MDHEN and CDR2 SYDVKM. V was pared by 4 bases and J by 9 bases, with 10 bases of the junction left unmatched. The CDR3 contains 15 residues. The chain's CDR3 is CASSWGTSFSGEQFF. CDR3 coding DNA: TGTGCCAGCAGTTGGGGGACTAGCTTTTCTGGTGAGCAGTTCTTC.

V gene TRBV9 combines with J gene TRBJ2-3, with 8 bases matching TRBD2. From germline, CDR1 is SGDLS and CDR2 YYNGEE. V lost 3 bases, J lost 4 bases, and 7 bases stayed unmatched. The CDR3 has 15 amino acids. The CDR3 DNA reads as TGTGCCAGCAGCGCGGACGGGGGGGCCTCAGATACGCAGTATTTT. It yields the protein CASSADGGASDTQYF. The whole variable domain, filled in from reference TRBV9 and TRBJ2-3, reads DSGVTQTPKHLITATGQRVTLRCSPRSGDLSVYWYQQSLDQGLQFLIQYYNGEERAKGNILERFSAQQFPDLHSELNLSSLELGDSALYFCASSADGGASDTQYFGPGTRLTVL.

This clone has just one count. J is TRBJ1-5 and V is TRBV6-6, with 7 bases lining up with TRBD1. CDR1 MNHNY and CDR2 SVGAGI come from the germline V gene (reference sequence). The V and J ends lost 4 bases and 6 bases, in that order; junction bases with no gene match: 6. The CDR3 length is 14 residues. CDR3 protein: CASSLGRGFQPQHF. DNA for the CDR3: TGTGCCAGCAGTTTGGGCAGGGGGTTTCAGCCCCAGCATTTT.

This CDR3 reads CASSPENRDREYSPLHF. As DNA, the CDR3 is TGTGCCAGCTCACCAGAAAACCGGGACAGGGAGTATTCACCCCTCCACTTT. V is TRBV18 and J is TRBJ1-6; 9 nucleotides match TRBD1. V was clipped by 2 bases and J by 8 bases; unmatched bases: 10. Germline V CDR1 and CDR2: KGHSH, LQKENI. The CDR3 is 17 residues long.